The 5 T cell receptor beta chains given below trace back to one sample, sequenced in a study of regulatory T cells in long-lasting Graves disease. In building TCR beta libraries, iRepertoire HTBI primers were used together with Arm-PCR of CDR3 regions. In TCRdb, the multiplex PCR reads were re-called with MiXCR into one record per CDR3 protein. This sample has under 450,000 distinct CDR3 sequences; 10% to 15% occur once, and the top ten carry approximately 19%. The time point here: newly diagnosed GD, antithyroid drugs for less than 3 months. PBMC-derived RNA was used for the TCR library. These data were likewise used in another study, on T cells in Graves' hyperthyroidism and ophthalmopathy.

Sequencing used peripheral blood mononuclear cells (PBMCs), obtained at new diagnosis, from a patient treated with antithyroid drugs. Source of these receptors: a woman aged 18-29 years with Graves disease.

In this sample, this clonotype turned up many times. The genes are TRBV7-2 and TRBJ1-2; no clear D. V lost 6 bases to trimming and J lost 4 bases, with 12 bases between them. The CDR3 loop spans 13 amino acids. Germline CDR1 SGHTA, CDR2 FQGNSA. The CDR3, as DNA: TGTGCCAGCAGACCCGAGAGCCCCTATGGCTACACCTTC. It specifies CASRPESPYGYTF.

This clonotype has ten or more counts. The gene calls are TRBV2 and TRBJ2-1; TRBD2 matches 11 bases. This CDR3 comprises 15 residues. V lost 6 bases, J lost 1 base, and 2 bases stayed unmatched. Germline V gene sequence: CDR1 SNHLY, CDR2 FYNNEI. In DNA form, the CDR3 reads TGTGCCAGCAGGATAGCGGGGGGGTCCTACAATGAGCAGTTCTTC. It specifies CASRIAGGSYNEQFF.

This clonotype was recorded many times. The J gene is TRBJ1-2, the V gene TRBV28, with a tentative D call TRBD1 (6 bases). Looked up from germline, CDR1 is MDHEN and CDR2 is SYDVKM. CDR3 length equals 16 residues. V dropped 10 bases and J dropped 2 bases, with 23 bases sitting between them. The CDR3 protein is CAIVEDRFFQNYGYTF. Written as DNA, the CDR3 is TGTGCCATCGTAGAGGACAGATTTTTTCAGAACTATGGCTACACCTTC.

In its sample, this clonotype was seen many times. This CDR3 reads CASSARYNEQFF. CDR3 DNA: TGTGCCAGCAGTGCGAGGTACAATGAGCAGTTCTTC. This chain joins TRBV6-1 and TRBJ2-1; D is unclear. The germline V and J ends were trimmed by 4 bases and 4 bases, with 5 bases remaining between them. Per the germline V gene, CDR1 is MNHNS and CDR2 is SASEGT. This CDR3 contains 12 residues.

The chain recombines TRBV27 with TRBJ1-1; no clear D. The CDR3 spans 14 residues. CDR1 is MNHEY, CDR2 SMNVEV, per germline (reference sequence). V dropped 5 bases and J dropped 1 base, with 11 bases sitting between them. DNA of the CDR3: TGTGCCAGCAGTCCCAGGCCCTCGAACACTGAAGCTTTCTTT. It is translated as CASSPRPSNTEAFF.